A single sample gave rise to the 22 T cell receptor beta chains below, sequenced in a study of cytomegalovirus exposure and HLA in healthy donors. Amplification used 60 Vbeta primers and 13 Jbeta primers. The repertoire was sequenced with immunoSEQ multiplex PCR; TCRdb's copy has only in-frame clones and lacks some. The table lists about 190,000 clones, more than 75% of them singletons. The sample taken for sequencing was PBMCs. The receptors were gathered from a woman in her fifties or sixties in good health and CMV-seropositive.

This chain connects TRBV7-9 to TRBJ2-5, with TRBD1 identical over 11 bases. The DNA end lines up better with TRBJ2-7; the J call may be wrong. CDR1 SEHNR and CDR2 FQNEAQ come from the germline V gene (reference sequence). The CDR3 totals 14 residues. CDR3 loop: CASSPRDRGYEQYF. CDR3 in DNA: TGTGCCAGCAGCCCGCGGGACAGGGGGTACGAGCAGTACTTC.

This chain uses TRBV29-1 with TRBJ1-2; D may be TRBD1 (6 bases). Germline assignment: CDR1 SQVTM and CDR2 ANQGSEA. Trimming shortened V by 4 bases and J by 7 bases, and 10 bases separated the two germline ends. This CDR3 has 11 residues. This chain's CDR3 is CSVANRAGYTF. CDR3 DNA sequence: TGCAGCGTTGCGAACAGGGCTGGCTACACCTTC.

This clone has just one count. The chain uses TRBV5-5 and TRBJ2-3; 16 nucleotides align to TRBD2. Unmatched junction bases numbered 4, after V lost 0 bases and J lost 0 bases. Germline V gene lookup returns CDR1 SGHKS and CDR2 YYEKEE (reference sequence). CDR3 length equals 19 residues. CDR3 in amino acids: CASSLEGLAGGASTDTQYF. The DNA for the CDR3 is TGTGCCAGCAGCTTGGAGGGACTAGCGGGGGGGGCTAGCACAGATACGCAGTATTTT.

The V and J genes are TRBV11-2 and TRBJ2-7; D might be TRBD1 (5 bases). This CDR3 has 13 residues. V was shortened by 2 bases and J by 2 bases, with 7 bases between the two germline ends. The germline V gene encodes CDR1 SGHAT and CDR2 FQNNGV. In nucleotides, the CDR3 is TGTGCCAGCAGCTTATCAGGGACCTACGAGCAGTACTTC. The encoded protein is CASSLSGTYEQYF.

The chain is built from TRBV10-3 and TRBJ1-2, with D maybe TRBD1 (5 bases). V was shortened by 3 bases and J by 4 bases, with 6 bases between the two germline ends. Germline V gene lookup returns CDR1 ENHRY and CDR2 SYGVKD. The CDR3 has 12 amino acids. The CDR3 loop is CAISEDSYGYTF. CDR3 in DNA: TGTGCCATCAGTGAAGACAGCTATGGCTACACCTTC.

This chain uses TRBV5-1 with TRBJ2-5, with TRBD2 matching 8 bases. Germline V gene data show CDR1 as SGHRS and CDR2 as YFSETQ. V gave up 6 bases and J gave up 5 bases; unmatched junction bases: 9. The CDR3 contains 14 residues. The CDR3 sequence: CASNSAGAEETQYF. The CDR3 DNA reads as TGCGCCAGCAACTCAGCGGGGGCGGAGGAGACCCAGTACTTC.

This clone was observed once. The chain is built from TRBV28 and TRBJ1-2; 7 nucleotides match TRBD1. Per the germline V gene, CDR1 is MDHEN and CDR2 is SYDVKM. The CDR3 extends over 13 amino acids. The junction had 8 bases not matched to a gene; V was cut back by 5 bases and J by 8 bases. The CDR3 coding sequence is TGTGCCAGCAGTACAGGGGAATGGGAAGGCTACACCTTC. It specifies CASSTGEWEGYTF.

The chain employs TRBV7-2 and TRBJ2-7, with D perhaps matching TRBD1 (6 bases). Germline V gene lookup returns CDR1 SGHTA and CDR2 FQGNSA. Between the trimmed V and J ends, which lost 5 bases and 2 bases, there was a span of 10 bases. The CDR3 has 13 residues. Here the CDR3 DNA reads TGTGCCAGCAGCCCCAGGGGACCCTACGAGCAGTACTTC. Its protein is CASSPRGPYEQYF.

The chain carries TRBV11-2 and TRBJ1-3; unclear D gene. This CDR3 contains 15 residues. The V and J ends lost 6 bases and 1 base respectively, with 13 bases between them. CDR1 is SGHAT and CDR2 is FQNNGV in the germline V gene. The CDR3 region is CASRSSRLSGNTIYF. The CDR3 nucleotides are TGTGCCAGCAGGTCTTCGCGGCTTTCTGGAAACACCATATATTTT.

The chain combines TRBV28 with TRBJ2-1; 10 nucleotides align to TRBD2. Germline CDR1 and CDR2: MDHEN and SYDVKM. The CDR3 runs 15 residues. V lost 10 bases, J lost 1 base, and 7 bases stayed unmatched. The CDR3 DNA follows: TGTGCCATTCGAAGCGGGGGGGTATCCTACAATGAGCAGTTCTTC. This sequence encodes CAIRSGGVSYNEQFF.

The gene calls are TRBV6-5 and TRBJ2-7; the D gene is possibly TRBD1 (6 bases). V was shortened by 7 bases and J by 0 bases, with 13 bases between the two germline ends. This CDR3 contains 14 residues. Germline V gene lookup returns CDR1 MNHEY and CDR2 SVGAGI. In nucleotides, the CDR3 is TGTGCCAGCACCGACAGGTTTAGCTCCTACGAGCAGTACTTC. Its translation is CASTDRFSSYEQYF.

This clone was seen just once. V gene TRBV2 combines with J gene TRBJ1-2, with a tentative D call TRBD1 (6 bases). The germline V gene encodes CDR1 SNHLY and CDR2 FYNNEI. The CDR3 sequence is 11 residues long. The V and J ends lost 10 bases and 2 bases respectively, with 8 bases between them. CDR3 protein: CANQGNYGYTF. DNA of the CDR3: TGTGCCAACCAGGGGAACTATGGCTACACCTTC. The full variable domain, its missing parts supplied by reference TRBV2 and TRBJ1-2, is EPEVTQTPSHQVTQMGQEVILRCVPISNHLYFYWYRQILGQKVEFLVSFYNNEISEKSEIFDDQFSVERPDGSNFTLKIRSTKLEDSAMYFCANQGNYGYTFGSGTRLTVV.

The chain recombines TRBV2 with TRBJ1-6, with 7 positions matching TRBD1. V lost 6 bases and J lost 9; bases outside the gene matches: 8. The CDR3 has 14 amino acids. Germline V gene sequence: CDR1 SNHLY, CDR2 FYNNEI. The CDR3 protein is CASRETGFGSPLHF. CDR3 nucleotide sequence: TGTGCCAGCAGGGAGACAGGGTTCGGTTCACCCCTCCACTTT.

This clone was detected a few times. The rearrangement links TRBV7-2 to TRBJ2-7; D possibly corresponds to TRBD2 (5 bases). V was clipped by 5 bases and J by 6 bases, with 17 bases between them. There are 14 residues in the CDR3. The germline V gene encodes CDR1 SGHTA and CDR2 FQGNSA. CDR3 nucleotide sequence: TGTGCCAGCAGCCCCGGACTCTCGATCGGCGAGCAGTACTTC. As protein: CASSPGLSIGEQYF.

The chain recombines TRBV7-2 with TRBJ2-5; 7 bases are shared with TRBD2. CDR3 size: 15 residues. Unmatched junction bases numbered 8, after V lost 2 bases and J lost 5 bases. Germline lookup yields CDR1 SGHTA and CDR2 FQGNSA. This CDR3 reads CASSLFGGGQETQYF. CDR3 coding DNA: TGTGCCAGCAGCTTATTTGGCGGGGGTCAGGAGACCCAGTACTTC.

V is TRBV11-2 and J is TRBJ1-1; the D gene is possibly TRBD1 (6 bases). The CDR3 spans 13 residues. The V and J ends lost 7 bases and 4 bases respectively, with 13 bases between them. CDR1 and CDR2 from the germline V gene are SGHAT and FQNNGV. The CDR3 sequence is CASKRGGSTEAFF. The DNA for the CDR3 is TGTGCCAGCAAAAGGGGGGGAAGCACTGAAGCTTTCTTT.

The chain employs TRBV7-2 and TRBJ2-5; 9 positions match TRBD1. The V segment lost 5 bases and the J segment 4 bases; nucleotides outside the gene matches: 8. This CDR3 is built from 15 residues. The germline gives CDR1 SGHTA, CDR2 FQGNSA. The CDR3 loop is CASSPGQGKGETQYF. CDR3 DNA sequence: TGTGCCAGCAGCCCGGGACAGGGAAAGGGAGAGACCCAGTACTTC.

The rearrangement joins TRBV13 to TRBJ1-4, with 8 bases lining up with TRBD1. Unmatched junction bases numbered 3, after V lost 1 base and J lost 5 bases. The germline V gene encodes CDR1 PRHDT and CDR2 FYEKMQ (reference sequence). The CDR3 is 15 residues long. In DNA, the CDR3 is TGTGCCAGCAGCTTAGCTCAGGGGGCGAATGAAAAACTGTTTTTT. Translated, it gives CASSLAQGANEKLFF.

CDR3 sequence reads: CASSPGTGGYMNTEAFF. CDR3 DNA: TGTGCCAGCAGCCCTGGGACAGGAGGATATATGAACACTGAAGCTTTCTTT. J is TRBJ1-1 and V is TRBV4-2, with 8 nucleotides matching TRBD1. The germline gives CDR1 LGHNA, CDR2 YNFKEQ. The CDR3 is made up of 17 amino acids. The V segment lost 4 bases and the J segment 0 bases; nucleotides outside the gene matches: 10.

Note on this clone: An end of the junction differs from the germline gene, which may be a read error. The chain recombines TRBV7-3 with TRBJ2-1, with 7 positions matching TRBD1. Looked up from germline, CDR1 is SGHTA and CDR2 is FQGTGA. The CDR3 is 15 residues long. CDR3 nucleotide sequence: TGTGCCAGCAGCCCGGCAGGGGGACCATACAATGGGCAGTTCTTC. This translates into CASSPAGGPYNGQFF.

V usage is TRBV11-2 and J usage is TRBJ2-5; possibly TRBD2 for D (6 bases). The CDR3 extends over 17 amino acids. The germline gives CDR1 SGHAT, CDR2 FQNNGV. Trimming stripped 0 bases from V and 5 bases from J, with 19 bases between. The CDR3 here is CASSLDPGVGGRETQYF. CDR3 DNA: TGTGCCAGCAGCTTAGATCCCGGAGTAGGAGGGCGCGAGACCCAGTACTTC.

This clone was counted only a few times. The chain is built from TRBV6-1 and TRBJ1-1; a weak D match, TRBD1 (6 bases). Deletions cut 5 bases from V and 4 bases from J, with 14 bases between. Germline assignment: CDR1 MNHNS and CDR2 SASEGT. This CDR3 spans 14 amino acids. In nucleotides, the CDR3 is TGTGCCAGCAGTACCAGGGGAAGAGGCACTGAAGCTTTCTTT. As protein: CASSTRGRGTEAFF.